A selection of T cell receptor beta chains follows, all from one sample in a study of T cells in Graves' hyperthyroidism and ophthalmopathy. TCRdb analysed the multiplex PCR reads with MiXCR anew, one entry per CDR3 protein. The table has around 690,000 distinct CDR3 sequences, about a fifth seen once. The source material was blood. Source of these receptors: a man aged 30 to 45 with Graves' ophthalmopathy. Both conserved end residues are part of each CDR3. D genes are given only for firm matches. A clone size is listed for some rows: how often the clone was seen (once, few, many), or a class if it is expanded.

CDR3 protein,CDR3 DNA,D gene,clone size,V gene,J gene
CAWSVGPGSKTQYF,TGTGCCTGGAGTGTGGGGCCAGGGTCGAAGACCCAGTACTTC,NA,many,TRBV30,TRBJ2-5
CASGRQFNTEAFF,TGTGCCAGCGGAAGACAGTTTAACACTGAAGCTTTCTTT,NA,NA,TRBV7-2,TRBJ1-1
CSAQKAGRETQYF,TGCAGTGCCCAAAAAGCCGGGAGAGAGACCCAGTACTTC,NA,once,TRBV20-1,TRBJ2-5
CSARDLLAGGGGELFF,TGCAGTGCTAGAGATTTACTAGCGGGAGGGGGCGGGGAGCTGTTTTTT,TRBD2,few,TRBV20-1,TRBJ2-2
CAWVGTGRSYEQYF,TGTGCCTGGGTGGGGACAGGGAGATCCTACGAGCAGTACTTC,TRBD1,few,TRBV30,TRBJ2-7
CASSLGYSGRAGTGELFF,TGTGCCAGCAGCTTAGGCTACAGCGGGAGGGCGGGCACCGGGGAGCTGTTTTTT,TRBD2,few,TRBV7-2,TRBJ2-2
CASGSYRTGRVDTQYF,TGTGCTAGTGGTTCGTACCGGACAGGGAGAGTAGATACGCAGTATTTT,TRBD1,NA,TRBV12-5,TRBJ2-3
CASSPPRDTGSGTQYF,TGCGCCAGCAGCCCTCCTAGGGACACTGGTTCTGGGACCCAGTACTTC,NA,few,TRBV5-1,TRBJ2-5
CASSEALQGLGGILGNEQFF,TGTGCCAGCAGTGAAGCCCTTCAGGGGCTAGGCGGGATTCTGGGCAATGAGCAGTTCTTC,NA,NA,TRBV6-1,TRBJ2-1
CSLGFKETQYF,TGCAGCTTGGGCTTTAAAGAGACCCAGTACTTC,NA,NA,TRBV29-1,TRBJ2-5
CASSTLDRVNQPQHF,TGTGCCAGCAGTACCCTCGACAGGGTCAATCAGCCCCAGCATTTT,TRBD1,many,TRBV27,TRBJ1-5
CASSFDVSGETQYF,TGTGCCAGCAGCTTCGACGTCTCGGGGGAGACCCAGTACTTC,NA,many,TRBV7-2,TRBJ2-5
CASSLADWKPYEQYF,TGTGCCAGCAGCTTGGCAGATTGGAAGCCCTACGAGCAGTACTTC,NA,NA,TRBV5-4,TRBJ2-7
CASGRAEVSDTQYF,TGTGCCAGTGGTAGGGCAGAGGTATCAGATACGCAGTATTTT,NA,NA,TRBV2,TRBJ2-3
CSASIPRRGNTEAFF,TGCAGTGCTAGTATTCCACGGAGGGGGAACACTGAAGCTTTCTTT,NA,NA,TRBV20-1,TRBJ1-1
CASSLRTTSYEQYF,TGTGCCAGCAGTTTACGGACTACCTCCTACGAGCAGTACTTC,NA,few,TRBV28,TRBJ2-7
CASSLGEDIAGNTIYF,TGTGCCAGCAGCTTAGGGGAGGATATAGCTGGAAACACCATATATTTT,NA,few,TRBV7-9,TRBJ1-3
CASWDGRRPQHF,TGTGCCAGTTGGGACGGACGGAGGCCCCAGCATTTT,NA,NA,TRBV19,TRBJ1-5
CASIQDGYNSPLHF,TGTGCCAGCATCCAAGACGGCTATAATTCACCCCTCCACTTT,NA,few,TRBV6-1,TRBJ1-6
CASSPGRSNQPQHF,TGTGCCAGCTCACCCGGACGGAGTAATCAGCCCCAGCATTTT,NA,many,TRBV18,TRBJ1-5
CASSQDYGTYGYTF,TGCGCCAGCAGCCAAGATTATGGGACCTATGGCTACACCTTC,NA,few,TRBV4-1,TRBJ1-2
CASSYSRDSYEQYF,TGTGCCAGCAGTTACTCCCGGGACAGCTACGAGCAGTACTTC,TRBD1,many,TRBV27,TRBJ2-7
CASSPMSGRAKDTQYF,TGTGCCAGCTCACCGATGAGCGGGAGGGCAAAAGATACGCAGTATTTT,TRBD2,NA,TRBV18,TRBJ2-3
CASSVATGGRYEQYF,TGTGCCAGCAGCGTAGCTACAGGGGGCCGGTACGAGCAGTACTTC,TRBD1,NA,TRBV9,TRBJ2-7
CASSVEATGGFYGYTF,TGTGCCAGCAGCGTAGAGGCGACAGGGGGTTTCTATGGCTACACCTTC,TRBD1,few,TRBV9,TRBJ1-2
CASSRGTPRRSTNEKLFF,TGTGCCAGCAGCCGCGGGACACCAAGGAGGTCAACTAATGAAAAACTGTTTTTT,NA,NA,TRBV7-2,TRBJ1-4
CATSPGQGKKGEGPQHF,TGTGCCACTTCTCCGGGACAGGGGAAAAAGGGCGAAGGGCCCCAGCATTTT,TRBD1,few,TRBV10-3,TRBJ1-5
CASSLGSAGSSTQYF,TGTGCCAGCAGCTTGGGGTCGGCGGGGTCAAGTACCCAGTACTTC,NA,many,TRBV7-2,TRBJ2-5
CASSPGQDNQPQHF,TGTGCCAGCTCACCGGGACAAGACAATCAGCCCCAGCATTTT,NA,many,TRBV18,TRBJ1-5
CSARATSGASWHTQYF,TGCAGTGCTAGAGCCACTAGCGGGGCTTCCTGGCATACGCAGTATTTT,TRBD2,few,TRBV20-1,TRBJ2-3
CASITGGVQHEQYF,TGTGCCAGCATCACCGGCGGCGTTCAACACGAGCAGTACTTC,NA,NA,TRBV6-1,TRBJ2-7
CASRRREGRKTQYF,TGTGCCAGCAGGCGGCGGGAGGGCCGGAAGACCCAGTACTTC,TRBD2,few,TRBV27,TRBJ2-5
CATSDPRGDRGEQETQYF,TGTGCCACCAGTGATCCTCGCGGGGACAGAGGGGAGCAAGAGACCCAGTACTTC,NA,few,TRBV24-1,TRBJ2-5
CASSPGTLNTGELFF,TGCGCCAGCAGCCCCGGGACTCTCAACACCGGGGAGCTGTTTTTT,NA,many,TRBV5-1,TRBJ2-2
CSANEGGTGQSYF,TGCAGTGCCAACGAAGGAGGAACAGGACAAAGTTACTTC,NA,few,TRBV20-1,TRBJ2-7
CAWSYGNTEAFF,TGTGCCTGGAGTTACGGGAACACTGAAGCTTTCTTT,NA,many,TRBV30,TRBJ1-1
CATSEDQYSGELFF,TGTGCCACCAGTGAAGATCAATATAGCGGGGAGCTGTTTTTT,NA,few,TRBV24-1,TRBJ2-2
CASSPAGSDTGELFF,TGTGCCAGCAGTCCAGCGGGCTCGGACACCGGGGAGCTGTTTTTT,NA,few,TRBV12-3/TRBV12-4,TRBJ2-2
CATSGGLNQPQHF,TGTGCCACCTCAGGGGGCCTCAATCAGCCCCAGCATTTT,TRBD1,few,TRBV3-1,TRBJ1-5
CSAQGLAVYEQYF,TGCAGTGCCCAGGGACTAGCTGTCTACGAGCAGTACTTC,TRBD2,few,TRBV20-1,TRBJ2-7
CASSLSSGRYEQYF,TGTGCCAGCAGCCTCTCTAGCGGGAGGTACGAGCAGTACTTC,TRBD2,NA,TRBV7-9,TRBJ2-7
CASGNFGLAGDLGEQFF,TGCGCCAGCGGAAACTTCGGGCTAGCGGGAGATTTAGGTGAGCAGTTCTTC,TRBD2,NA,TRBV5-1,TRBJ2-1
CASSSDDRVAGANVLTF,TGTGCCAGCAGCTCTGACGACAGGGTGGCCGGGGCCAACGTCCTGACTTTC,TRBD1,few,TRBV11-1,TRBJ2-6
CASSLGQGAGTDTQYF,TGTGCCAGCAGCTTGGGACAGGGGGCTGGTACAGATACGCAGTATTTT,TRBD1,many,TRBV7-2,TRBJ2-3
CASSLTGTLSYNEQFF,TGTGCCAGCAGCTTAACTGGGACATTGTCCTACAATGAGCAGTTCTTC,NA,many,TRBV7-8,TRBJ2-1
CASSAQGYTEAFF,TGTGCCAGCAGTGCACAGGGTTACACTGAAGCTTTCTTT,NA,many,TRBV2,TRBJ1-1
CASSVGGAAVYNEQFF,TGTGCCAGCAGCGTAGGAGGGGCCGCCGTCTACAATGAGCAGTTCTTC,NA,few,TRBV9,TRBJ2-1
CASSVLGQGNNEQFF,TGTGCCAGCAGTGTTTTGGGACAGGGGAACAATGAGCAGTTCTTC,TRBD1,few,TRBV25-1,TRBJ2-1
CASSVAGASYNEQFF,TGTGCCAGCAGCGTAGCGGGGGCCTCCTACAATGAGCAGTTCTTC,NA,few,TRBV9,TRBJ2-1
CASSLYPGGGNYGYTF,TGTGCCAGCAGTTTATACCCGGGGGGTGGAAACTATGGCTACACCTTC,NA,once,TRBV28,TRBJ1-2
CAISDSQGTQETQYF,TGTGCCATCAGTGACTCACAGGGTACACAAGAGACCCAGTACTTC,NA,NA,TRBV10-3,TRBJ2-5
CASTKTGCRTEAFF,TGTGCCAGCACTAAGACAGGTTGCAGGACTGAAGCTTTCTTT,NA,few,TRBV6-7,TRBJ1-1
CASSIDHGGSETQYF,TGTGCCAGTAGTATAGATCACGGGGGTTCGGAGACCCAGTACTTC,NA,NA,TRBV19,TRBJ2-5
CASSFGRLGGSYEQYF,TGTGCCAGCAGTTTCGGCCGGCTGGGGGGGTCCTACGAGCAGTACTTC,TRBD2,few,TRBV7-2,TRBJ2-7
CASSQDLSEPREQFF,TGTGCCAGCAGCCAAGATCTATCGGAGCCCCGTGAGCAGTTCTTC,NA,many,TRBV3-1,TRBJ2-1
CASSPGRDYAEQYF,TGTGCCAGCAGCCCCGGCCGGGACTATGCCGAGCAGTACTTC,TRBD2,few,TRBV9,TRBJ2-7
CASRADQPQHF,TGTGCCAGCAGGGCAGACCAGCCCCAGCATTTT,NA,few,TRBV6-1,TRBJ1-5
CASSHRGSEFTDTQYF,TGTGCCAGCAGCCATCGAGGCAGCGAATTCACAGATACGCAGTATTTT,NA,NA,TRBV3-1,TRBJ2-3
CASARVFSTDTQYF,TGTGCCAGCGCGAGGGTTTTTAGCACAGATACGCAGTATTTT,NA,few,TRBV27,TRBJ2-3